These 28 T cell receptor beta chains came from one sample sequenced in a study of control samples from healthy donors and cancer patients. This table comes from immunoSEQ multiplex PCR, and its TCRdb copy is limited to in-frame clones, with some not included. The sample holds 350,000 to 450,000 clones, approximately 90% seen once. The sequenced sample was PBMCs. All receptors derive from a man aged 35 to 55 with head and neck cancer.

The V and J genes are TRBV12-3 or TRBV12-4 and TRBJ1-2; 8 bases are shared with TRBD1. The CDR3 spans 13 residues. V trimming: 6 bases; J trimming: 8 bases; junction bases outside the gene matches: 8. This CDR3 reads CASSRTGGQGYTF. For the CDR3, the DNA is TGTGCCAGCAGCCGAACAGGGGGGCAAGGCTACACCTTC.

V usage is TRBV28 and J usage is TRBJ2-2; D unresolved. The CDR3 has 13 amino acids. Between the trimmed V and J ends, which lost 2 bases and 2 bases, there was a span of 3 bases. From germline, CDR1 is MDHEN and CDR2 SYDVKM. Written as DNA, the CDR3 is TGTGCCAGCAGTTTAAGAAACACCGGGGAGCTGTTTTTT. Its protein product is CASSLRNTGELFF. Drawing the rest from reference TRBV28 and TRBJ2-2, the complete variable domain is DVKVTQSSRYLVKRTGEKVFLECVQDMDHENMFWYRQDPGLGLRLIYFSYDVKMKEKGDIPEGYSVSREKKERFSLILESASTNQTSMYLCASSLRNTGELFFGEGSRLTVL.

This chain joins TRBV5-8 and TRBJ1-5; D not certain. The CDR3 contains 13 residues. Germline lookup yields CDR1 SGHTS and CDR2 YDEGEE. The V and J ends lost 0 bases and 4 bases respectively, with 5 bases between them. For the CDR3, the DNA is TGTGCCAGCAGCTTGGACGGGAATCAGCCCCAGCATTTT. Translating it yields CASSLDGNQPQHF.

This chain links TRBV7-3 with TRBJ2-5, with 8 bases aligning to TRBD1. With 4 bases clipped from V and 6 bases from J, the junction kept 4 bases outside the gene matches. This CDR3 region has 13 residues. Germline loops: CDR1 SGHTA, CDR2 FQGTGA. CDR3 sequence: CASSSRTGQTQYF. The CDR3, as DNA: TGTGCCAGCAGCTCCCGGACAGGGCAGACCCAGTACTTC.

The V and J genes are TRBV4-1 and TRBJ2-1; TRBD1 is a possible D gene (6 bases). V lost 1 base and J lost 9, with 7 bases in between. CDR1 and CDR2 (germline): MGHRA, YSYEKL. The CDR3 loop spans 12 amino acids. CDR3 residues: CASSQGGGEQFF. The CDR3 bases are TGCGCCAGCAGCCAAGGAGGGGGTGAGCAGTTCTTC.

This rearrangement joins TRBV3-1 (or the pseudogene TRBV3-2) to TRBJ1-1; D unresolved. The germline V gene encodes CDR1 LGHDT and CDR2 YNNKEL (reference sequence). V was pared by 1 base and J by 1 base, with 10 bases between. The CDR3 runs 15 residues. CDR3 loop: CASSQAGVGNTEAFF. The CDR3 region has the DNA TGTGCCAGCAGCCAAGCTGGGGTGGGGAACACTGAAGCTTTCTTT.

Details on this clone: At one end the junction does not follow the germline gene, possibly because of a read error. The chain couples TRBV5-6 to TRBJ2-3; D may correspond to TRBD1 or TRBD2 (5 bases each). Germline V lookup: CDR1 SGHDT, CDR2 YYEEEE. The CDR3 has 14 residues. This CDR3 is CASSPRPRDDMQYF. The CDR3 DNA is TGTGCCAGCAGCCCTCGACCCCGGGACGATATGCAGTATTTT.

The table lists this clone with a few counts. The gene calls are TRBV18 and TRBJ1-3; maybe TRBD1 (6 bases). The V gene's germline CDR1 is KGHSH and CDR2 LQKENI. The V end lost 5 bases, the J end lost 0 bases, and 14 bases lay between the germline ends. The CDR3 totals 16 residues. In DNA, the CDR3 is TGTGCCAGCTCATCGGACAGCCCTCTCTCTGGAAACACCATATATTTT. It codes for CASSSDSPLSGNTIYF.

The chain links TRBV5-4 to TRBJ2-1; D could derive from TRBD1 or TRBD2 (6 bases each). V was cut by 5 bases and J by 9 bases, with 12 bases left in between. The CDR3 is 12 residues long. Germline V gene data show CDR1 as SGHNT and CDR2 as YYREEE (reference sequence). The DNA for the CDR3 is TGTGCCAGCAGAAAACAGGGAGGTGAGCAGTTCTTC. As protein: CASRKQGGEQFF.

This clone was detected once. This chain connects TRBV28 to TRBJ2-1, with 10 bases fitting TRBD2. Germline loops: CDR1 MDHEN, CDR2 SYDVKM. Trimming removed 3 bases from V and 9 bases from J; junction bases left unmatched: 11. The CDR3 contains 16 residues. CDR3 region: CASSLPLAGEGGEQFF. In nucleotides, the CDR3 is TGTGCCAGCAGTTTGCCCCTAGCGGGAGAGGGCGGTGAGCAGTTCTTC.

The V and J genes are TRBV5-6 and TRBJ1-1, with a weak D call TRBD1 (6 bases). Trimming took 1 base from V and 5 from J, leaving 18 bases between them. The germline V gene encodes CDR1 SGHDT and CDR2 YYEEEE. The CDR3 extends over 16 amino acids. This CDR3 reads CASSLSPGALRTEAFF. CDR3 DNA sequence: TGTGCCAGCAGCTTGTCGCCAGGGGCGCTTAGGACTGAAGCTTTCTTT. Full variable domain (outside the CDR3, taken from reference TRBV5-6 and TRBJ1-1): DAGVTQSPTHLIKTRGQQVTLRCSPKSGHDTVSWYQQALGQGPQFIFQYYEEEERQRGNFPDRFSGHQFPNYSSELNVNALLLGDSALYLCASSLSPGALRTEAFFGQGTRLTVV.

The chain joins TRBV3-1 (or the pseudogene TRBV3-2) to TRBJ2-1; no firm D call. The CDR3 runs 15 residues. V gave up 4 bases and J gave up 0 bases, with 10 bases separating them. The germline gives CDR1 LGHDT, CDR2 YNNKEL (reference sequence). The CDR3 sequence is CASSPDSSSYNEQFF. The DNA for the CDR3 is TGTGCCAGCAGCCCAGACTCGAGCTCCTACAATGAGCAGTTCTTC.

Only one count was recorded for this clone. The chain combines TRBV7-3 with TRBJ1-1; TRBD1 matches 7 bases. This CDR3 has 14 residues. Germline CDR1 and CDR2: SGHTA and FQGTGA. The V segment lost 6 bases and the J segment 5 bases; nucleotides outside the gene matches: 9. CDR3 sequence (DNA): TGTGCCAGCAGGAAGACAGGGACGGGGACTGAAGCTTTCTTT. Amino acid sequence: CASRKTGTGTEAFF.

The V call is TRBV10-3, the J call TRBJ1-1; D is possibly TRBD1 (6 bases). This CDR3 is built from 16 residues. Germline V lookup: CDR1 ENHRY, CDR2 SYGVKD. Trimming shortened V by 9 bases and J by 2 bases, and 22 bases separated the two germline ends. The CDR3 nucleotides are TGTGCCATTACCGAGGGGGGTGGGGTGTTCAACACTGAAGCTTTCTTT. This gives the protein CAITEGGGVFNTEAFF.

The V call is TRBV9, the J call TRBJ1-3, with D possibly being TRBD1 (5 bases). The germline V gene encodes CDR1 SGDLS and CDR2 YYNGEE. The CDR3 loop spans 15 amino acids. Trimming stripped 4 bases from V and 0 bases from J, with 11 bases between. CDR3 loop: CASSFRGSSGNTIYF. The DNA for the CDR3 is TGTGCCAGCAGCTTCCGGGGGAGCTCTGGAAACACCATATATTTT.

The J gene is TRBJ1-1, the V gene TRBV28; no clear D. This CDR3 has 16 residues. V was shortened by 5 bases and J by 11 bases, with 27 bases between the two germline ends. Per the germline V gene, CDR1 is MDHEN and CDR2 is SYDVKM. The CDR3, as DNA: TGTGCCAGCAGTCCCACCCGTGTTGGGCCACCTCGTGTGGCTTTCTTT. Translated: CASSPTRVGPPRVAFF.

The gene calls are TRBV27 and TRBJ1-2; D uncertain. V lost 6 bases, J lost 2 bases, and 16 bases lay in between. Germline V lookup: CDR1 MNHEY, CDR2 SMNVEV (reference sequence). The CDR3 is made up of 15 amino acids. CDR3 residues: CASSLTFRVNYGYTF. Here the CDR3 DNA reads TGTGCCAGCAGCTTGACGTTTAGGGTAAACTATGGCTACACCTTC.

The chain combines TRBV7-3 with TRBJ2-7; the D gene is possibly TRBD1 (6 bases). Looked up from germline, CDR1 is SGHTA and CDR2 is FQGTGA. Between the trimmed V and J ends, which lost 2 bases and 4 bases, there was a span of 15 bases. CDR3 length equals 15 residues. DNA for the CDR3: TGTGCCAGCAGCTTAGGAACAGGGATCCCTTACGAGCAGTACTTC. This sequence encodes CASSLGTGIPYEQYF. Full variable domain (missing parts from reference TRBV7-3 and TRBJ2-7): GAGVSQTPSNKVTEKGKYVELRCDPISGHTALYWYRQSLGQGPEFLIYFQGTGAADDSGLPNDRFFAVRPEGSVSTLKIQRTERGDSAVYLCASSLGTGIPYEQYFGPGTRLTVT.

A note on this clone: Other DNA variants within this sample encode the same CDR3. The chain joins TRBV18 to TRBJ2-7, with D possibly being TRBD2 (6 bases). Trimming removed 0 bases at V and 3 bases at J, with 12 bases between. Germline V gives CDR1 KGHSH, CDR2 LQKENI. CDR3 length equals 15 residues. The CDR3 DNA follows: TGTGCCAGCTCACCACCGGCTAGCGCCAGCTACGAGCAGTACTTC. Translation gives CASSPPASASYEQYF. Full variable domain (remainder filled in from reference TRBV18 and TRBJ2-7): NAGVMQNPRHLVRRRGQEARLRCSPMKGHSHVYWYRQLPEEGLKFMVYLQKENIIDESGMPKERFSAEFPKEGPSILRIQQVVRGDSAAYFCASSPPASASYEQYFGPGTRLTVT.

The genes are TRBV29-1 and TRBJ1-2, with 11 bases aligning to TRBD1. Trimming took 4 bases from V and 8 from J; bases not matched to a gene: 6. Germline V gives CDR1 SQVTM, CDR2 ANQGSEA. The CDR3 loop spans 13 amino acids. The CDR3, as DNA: TGCAGCGTTGCTCCGGGACAGGGGGAAGGCTACACCTTC. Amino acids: CSVAPGQGEGYTF. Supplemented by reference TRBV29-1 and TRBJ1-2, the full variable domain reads SAVISQKPSRDICQRGTSLTIQCQVDSQVTMMFWYRQQPGQSLTLIATANQGSEATYESGFVIDKFPISRPNLTFSTLTVSNMSPEDSSIYLCSVAPGQGEGYTFGSGTRLTVV.

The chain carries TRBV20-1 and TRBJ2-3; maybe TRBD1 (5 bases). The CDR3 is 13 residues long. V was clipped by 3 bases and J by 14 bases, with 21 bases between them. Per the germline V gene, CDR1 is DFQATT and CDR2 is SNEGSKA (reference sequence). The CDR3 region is CSASLGRGTGRYF. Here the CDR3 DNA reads TGCAGTGCTAGTCTCGGTAGGGGAACCGGGCGGTATTTT.

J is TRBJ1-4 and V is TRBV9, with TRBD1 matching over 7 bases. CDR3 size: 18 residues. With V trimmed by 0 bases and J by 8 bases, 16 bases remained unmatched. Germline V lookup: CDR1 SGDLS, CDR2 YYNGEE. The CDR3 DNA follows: TGTGCCAGCAGCGTAGAGCCCGAGACAGGGACGATTGACGAAAAACTGTTTTTT. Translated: CASSVEPETGTIDEKLFF.

CDR3: CASSGGTSGSSYNEQFF. CDR3 bases: TGCGCCAGCAGCGGCGGGACTAGCGGGAGCTCCTACAATGAGCAGTTCTTC. This chain links TRBV5-1 with TRBJ2-1; TRBD2 agrees at 14 bases. The CDR3 consists of 17 residues. J was trimmed by 0 bases and V by 4 bases; bases with no gene match: 3. CDR1 is SGHRS and CDR2 is YFSETQ in the germline V gene.

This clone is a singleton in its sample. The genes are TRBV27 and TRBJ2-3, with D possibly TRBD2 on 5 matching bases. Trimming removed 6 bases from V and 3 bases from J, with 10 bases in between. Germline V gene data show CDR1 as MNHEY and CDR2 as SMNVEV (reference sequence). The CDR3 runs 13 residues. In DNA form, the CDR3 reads TGTGCCAGCAGGGTCCGCGGGACAGATACGCAGTATTTT. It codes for CASRVRGTDTQYF.

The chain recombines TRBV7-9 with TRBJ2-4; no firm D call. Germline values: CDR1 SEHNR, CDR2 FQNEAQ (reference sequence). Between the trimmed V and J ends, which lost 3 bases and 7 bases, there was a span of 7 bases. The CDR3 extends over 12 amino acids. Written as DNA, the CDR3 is TGTGCCAGCAGCTTCGGTGGGAACATTCAGTACTTC. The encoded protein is CASSFGGNIQYF.

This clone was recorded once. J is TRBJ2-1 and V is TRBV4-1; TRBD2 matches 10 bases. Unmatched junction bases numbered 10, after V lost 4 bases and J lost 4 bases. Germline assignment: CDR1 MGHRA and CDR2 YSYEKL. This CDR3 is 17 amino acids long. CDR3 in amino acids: CASSPFLAGDPYNEQFF. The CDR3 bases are TGCGCCAGCAGCCCGTTTCTAGCGGGAGACCCATACAATGAGCAGTTCTTC.

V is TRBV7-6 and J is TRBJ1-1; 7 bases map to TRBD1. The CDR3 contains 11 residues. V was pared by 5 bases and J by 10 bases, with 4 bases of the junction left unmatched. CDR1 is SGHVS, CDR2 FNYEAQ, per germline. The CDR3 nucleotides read TGTGCCAGCAGCCCCGGGACAGTAGCTTTCTTT. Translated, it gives CASSPGTVAFF.

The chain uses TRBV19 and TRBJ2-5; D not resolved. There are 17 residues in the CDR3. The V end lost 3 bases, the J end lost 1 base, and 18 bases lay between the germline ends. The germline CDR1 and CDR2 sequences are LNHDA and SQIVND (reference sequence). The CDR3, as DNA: TGTGCCAGTAGTATCTCAACCAGGACCGTAGTCCAAGAGACCCAGTACTTC. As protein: CASSISTRTVVQETQYF.